The 7 T cell receptor beta chains given below trace back to one sample, sequenced in a study of human T cells and chemical hapten exposure. Time point reported: patch test 1, 2 weeks after DPC sensitization. Treatment indicated: therapeutic diphenylcyclopropenone sensitization with weekly scalp DPC. MiXCR was run by TCRdb on the RACE reads, yielding one entry per CDR3 protein. The sample has some 180,000 distinct CDR3 sequences; 20% to 25% are singletons. The sequenced sample was whole blood, obtained in connection with sensitization to the hapten diphenylcyclopropenone (DPC). The receptor set was obtained from a woman aged 45-65 years with alopecia areata. Some clones in this sample may be carry-over from other donors' samples.

The rearrangement uses TRBV5-6 and TRBJ2-5; no reliable D call. Germline assignment: CDR1 SGHDT and CDR2 YYEEEE. V gave up 4 bases and J gave up 0 bases, with 10 bases separating them. This CDR3 contains 14 residues. The CDR3 coding sequence is TGTGCCAGCAGCCTCACAGATTACCAAGAGACCCAGTACTTC. Translated, it gives CASSLTDYQETQYF. The full variable domain, completed using reference TRBV5-6 and TRBJ2-5, is DAGVTQSPTHLIKTRGQQVTLRCSPKSGHDTVSWYQQALGQGPQFIFQYYEEEERQRGNFPDRFSGHQFPNYSSELNVNALLLGDSALYLCASSLTDYQETQYFGPGTRLLVL.

In its sample, this clonotype was seen a few times. The chain has TRBV10-3 and TRBJ2-2; 8 bases map to TRBD2. The V segment lost 3 bases and the J segment 4 bases; nucleotides outside the gene matches: 7. CDR1 is ENHRY, CDR2 SYGVKD, per germline. This CDR3 region has 16 residues. The CDR3 region has the DNA TGTGCCATCAGTGACCGACGGGAGGGGCTCACCGGGGAGCTGTTTTTT. Its translation is CAISDRREGLTGELFF.

This clonotype has only a few counts. The chain has TRBV11-3 and TRBJ2-1, with 10 nucleotides matching TRBD2. CDR1 and CDR2 (germline): SGHNT, YENEEA. V lost 5 bases, J lost 7 bases, and 11 bases stayed unmatched. This CDR3 comprises 16 residues. The CDR3 region has the DNA TGTGCCAGCAGCCGAGAAGGGGCTAGCGGGAGAAATGAGCAGTTCTTC. It codes for CASSREGASGRNEQFF.

V usage is TRBV12-3 or TRBV12-4 and J usage is TRBJ2-5; D gene uncertain. V was clipped by 8 bases and J by 1 base, with 5 bases between them. This CDR3 spans 11 amino acids. This CDR3 reads CASGAQETQYF. Written as DNA, the CDR3 is TGTGCCAGCGGAGCCCAAGAGACCCAGTACTTC.

This CDR3 reads CASRGTGTSGGGQYF. The DNA for the CDR3 is TGTGCCAGCAGGGGGACCGGGACTAGCGGGGGCGGGCAGTACTTC. The genes are TRBV12-3 or TRBV12-4 and TRBJ2-7; 14 positions agree with TRBD2. The ends lost 6 bases at V and 9 bases at J; junction bases unmatched: 10. The CDR3 extends over 15 amino acids.

The genes are TRBV5-1 and TRBJ2-1; 8 bases are shared with TRBD2. With V trimmed by 5 bases and J by 7 bases, 11 bases remained unmatched. The CDR3 length is 15 residues. Germline CDR1 SGHRS, CDR2 YFSETQ. This chain's CDR3 is CASSSLSGRRNEQFF. DNA of the CDR3: TGCGCCAGCAGTTCGTTAAGCGGGAGAAGAAATGAGCAGTTCTTC.

The chain recombines TRBV5-1 with TRBJ2-2; 11 bases align to TRBD2. The ends lost 3 bases at V and 0 bases at J; junction bases unmatched: 10. Germline V lookup: CDR1 SGHRS, CDR2 YFSETQ. The CDR3 extends over 19 amino acids. The CDR3 bases are TGCGCCAGCAGCTACCGTAGGGGTAGCGGGAGGGCGAACACCGGGGAGCTGTTTTTT. Translating it yields CASSYRRGSGRANTGELFF.